This TCR beta chain was sequenced in a study of monozygotic twins with inflammatory bowel disease. Points from the study as a whole: Clonotype sharing was lower in IBD patients than healthy twins, most markedly with disease activity. TCRbeta inverse Simpson diversity was decreased in IBD patients versus healthy co-twins. Possibly because of limited power, concordant and discordant twins showed no difference in repertoire similarity.

The CDR3 totals 16 residues. Germline V gene lookup returns CDR1 SGHRS and CDR2 YFSETQ. A word on this clonotype: Its antigen is still unknown.

Each sample's cDNA came from eight separate reactions. TCRdb re-analyzed the 5' RACE reads; it lists each CDR3 protein once, without DNA. Reported are around 370,000 distinct CDR3 sequences; the ten largest clones contain just over 2.5%. The sample comprised blood. The receptor was isolated from a human donor with ulcerative colitis or Crohn's disease, or a healthy co-twin of an affected twin (not recorded which). The chain recombines TRBV5-1 with TRBJ2-1; checking the TCRdb D call of TRBD1 is not possible without DNA. CDR3 residues: CASSLVGTGGHYEQFF.